Listed below are T cell receptor beta chains from one sample, sequenced in a study of cytomegalovirus exposure and HLA in healthy donors. The data were produced by immunoSEQ multiplex PCR, yet TCRdb's version contains in-frame clones alone and is incomplete. This sample has around 130,000 clones, with around 83% found just once. The sample consisted of PBMCs. The receptor set was obtained from a girl aged 2 to 9 in good health and CMV-seronegative. The CDR3 runs from the conserved cysteine through the conserved F or W. A D gene is named only where the DNA matches it firmly. The listing skips clone size in some rows; elsewhere it reads once, few, many or a size class.

clone size: NA
D gene: TRBD2
J gene: TRBJ2-1
V gene: TRBV7-2
CDR3 DNA: TGTGCCAGCAGCGCGCCGGGACTAGCGGGAGGGGCCAATGAGCAGTTCTTC
CDR3 protein: CASSAPGLAGGANEQFF

clone size: NA
D gene: NA
J gene: TRBJ2-7
V gene: TRBV30
CDR3 DNA: TGTGCCTGGAGCAGGACAGCAACGACCTACGAGCAGTACTTC
CDR3 protein: CAWSRTATTYEQYF

clone size: once
D gene: NA
J gene: TRBJ2-5
V gene: TRBV6-1
CDR3 DNA: TGTGCCAGCAGTGGGAGTCACGGGACCCAGTACTTC
CDR3 protein: CASSGSHGTQYF

clone size: NA
D gene: NA
J gene: TRBJ1-1
V gene: TRBV2
CDR3 DNA: TGTGCCAGCAGTCTACAGATAAACACTGAAGCTTTCTTT
CDR3 protein: CASSLQINTEAFF

clone size: NA
D gene: TRBD1
J gene: TRBJ1-1
V gene: TRBV6-5
CDR3 DNA: TGTGCCAGCAGTACCGGGACAGGGGTCACTGAAGCTTTCTTT
CDR3 protein: CASSTGTGVTEAFF

clone size: NA
D gene: TRBD1
J gene: TRBJ1-5
V gene: TRBV27
CDR3 DNA: TGTGCCAGCAGTTTATCGGGACAGGGGGCGGATCAGCCCCAGCATTTT
CDR3 protein: CASSLSGQGADQPQHF

clone size: NA
D gene: TRBD1
J gene: TRBJ2-5
V gene: TRBV6-5
CDR3 DNA: TGTGCCAGCAGGCTGACAGGGTCGGAGACCCAGTACTTC
CDR3 protein: CASRLTGSETQYF

clone size: NA
D gene: NA
J gene: TRBJ1-6
V gene: TRBV2
CDR3 DNA: TGTGCCAGCAGTGTAAGGCAGGGGACCAATTCACCCCTCCACTTT
CDR3 protein: CASSVRQGTNSPLHF

clone size: NA
D gene: TRBD1
J gene: TRBJ1-6
V gene: TRBV4-1
CDR3 DNA: TGCGCCAGCAGCCAAGGGGGACAGGGGGCGGATTCACCCCTCCACTTT
CDR3 protein: CASSQGGQGADSPLHF

clone size: NA
D gene: TRBD1
J gene: TRBJ2-1
V gene: TRBV9
CDR3 DNA: TGTGCCAGCAGCGTCACTACAGGGGGCTACAATGAGCAGTTCTTC
CDR3 protein: CASSVTTGGYNEQFF

clone size: NA
D gene: TRBD1
J gene: TRBJ1-1
V gene: TRBV5-8
CDR3 DNA: TGTGCCAGCAGCTTGGTGGACAGGTCATGGGCCTACACTGAAGCTTTCTTT
CDR3 protein: CASSLVDRSWAYTEAFF

clone size: NA
D gene: TRBD1
J gene: TRBJ2-3
V gene: TRBV9
CDR3 DNA: TGTGCCAGCAGCGCCTTGAACAGGGGGCTTGGGACAGATACGCAGTATTTT
CDR3 protein: CASSALNRGLGTDTQYF

clone size: NA
D gene: TRBD1
J gene: TRBJ2-1
V gene: TRBV6-5
CDR3 DNA: TGTGCCAGCAGTTACTCCGCGACAGGGGATCGGAATGAGCAGTTCTTC
CDR3 protein: CASSYSATGDRNEQFF

clone size: NA
D gene: TRBD2
J gene: TRBJ2-2
V gene: TRBV5-5
CDR3 DNA: TGTGCCAGCAGGCGACTAGCGGGAGCCGGGGAGCTGTTTTTT
CDR3 protein: CASRRLAGAGELFF

clone size: NA
D gene: NA
J gene: TRBJ2-3
V gene: TRBV5-4
CDR3 DNA: TGTGCCAGCAGCCTTCAGGACACAGATACGCAGTATTTT
CDR3 protein: CASSLQDTDTQYF

clone size: few
D gene: NA
J gene: TRBJ2-7
V gene: TRBV4-3
CDR3 DNA: TGCGCCAGCAGCCAAGTGAGGGTGGAAATGGCCGAGCAGTACTTC
CDR3 protein: CASSQVRVEMAEQYF

clone size: once
D gene: NA
J gene: TRBJ2-7
V gene: TRBV7-2
CDR3 DNA: TGTGCCAGCAGCTTAGAGGAGGGCCGCTACGAGCAGTACTTC
CDR3 protein: CASSLEEGRYEQYF

clone size: once
D gene: TRBD2
J gene: TRBJ2-7
V gene: TRBV30
CDR3 DNA: TGTGCCTGGAGGGCCCGGGACTACTCCTACGAGCAGTACTTC
CDR3 protein: CAWRARDYSYEQYF

clone size: NA
D gene: NA
J gene: TRBJ2-7
V gene: TRBV10-3
CDR3 DNA: TGTGCCATCAGTGATCCCGGGAGACGAACCGCCTACGAGCAGTACTTC
CDR3 protein: CAISDPGRRTAYEQYF

clone size: NA
D gene: NA
J gene: TRBJ1-1
V gene: TRBV5-4
CDR3 DNA: TGTGCCAGCAGCTTCGACGGACGTCTTTTGGGGCTTTTT
CDR3 protein: CASSFDGRLLGLF

clone size: NA
D gene: TRBD2
J gene: TRBJ2-1
V gene: TRBV27
CDR3 DNA: TGTGCCAGCAGTTTTAGCGGGCCCAACAATGAGCAGTTCTTC
CDR3 protein: CASSFSGPNNEQFF

clone size: NA
D gene: TRBD1
J gene: TRBJ1-1
V gene: TRBV5-4
CDR3 DNA: TGTGCCAGCAGCTCTATGCCGCGACAGGGACGAAACACTGAAGCTTTCTTT
CDR3 protein: CASSSMPRQGRNTEAFF

clone size: NA
D gene: NA
J gene: TRBJ1-2
V gene: TRBV14
CDR3 DNA: TGTGCCAGCAGCCAAGATAGGGCACAGGGCGGCTACACCTTC
CDR3 protein: CASSQDRAQGGYTF

clone size: NA
D gene: NA
J gene: TRBJ2-2
V gene: TRBV15
CDR3 DNA: TGTGCCACCAGCAGAGACCCTCCCAGGGGCAGAAACACCGGGGAGCTGTTTTTT
CDR3 protein: CATSRDPPRGRNTGELFF

clone size: NA
D gene: NA
J gene: TRBJ2-5
V gene: TRBV19
CDR3 DNA: TGTGCCAGTAGTATAGGGACAATCCAAGAGACCCAGTACTTC
CDR3 protein: CASSIGTIQETQYF

clone size: NA
D gene: NA
J gene: TRBJ1-4
V gene: TRBV7-2
CDR3 DNA: TGTGCCAGCAGCGAGTCAGTGGGGACAACCGAAAAACTGTTTTTT
CDR3 protein: CASSESVGTTEKLFF

clone size: NA
D gene: NA
J gene: TRBJ2-2
V gene: TRBV11-2
CDR3 DNA: TGTGCCAGCACCCTAAGTGTAGGGGCCGGGGAGCTGTTTTTT
CDR3 protein: CASTLSVGAGELFF

clone size: NA
D gene: NA
J gene: TRBJ1-1
V gene: TRBV2
CDR3 DNA: TGTGCCAGCAGTACAGACGTCCACACTGAAGCTTTCTTT
CDR3 protein: CASSTDVHTEAFF

clone size: few
D gene: NA
J gene: TRBJ1-5
V gene: TRBV15
CDR3 DNA: TGTGCCACCAGCGCAGTTGGGGGGCAGCCCCAGCATTTT
CDR3 protein: CATSAVGGQPQHF

clone size: NA
D gene: NA
J gene: TRBJ2-7
V gene: TRBV6-1
CDR3 DNA: TGTGCCAGCATTCACGGTTGGTCCGAGCAGTACTTC
CDR3 protein: CASIHGWSEQYF